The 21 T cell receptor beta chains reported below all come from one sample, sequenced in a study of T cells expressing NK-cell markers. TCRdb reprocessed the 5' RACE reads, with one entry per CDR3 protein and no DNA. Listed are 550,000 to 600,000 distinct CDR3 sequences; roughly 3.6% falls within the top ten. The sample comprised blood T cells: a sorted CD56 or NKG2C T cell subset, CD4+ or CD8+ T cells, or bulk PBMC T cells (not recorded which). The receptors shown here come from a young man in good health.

This CDR3 is CASSLGLRQGGNQPQHF. The rearrangement joins TRBV11-2 to TRBJ1-5; with no DNA, the TCRdb D assignment of TRBD1 cannot be verified. This CDR3 has 17 amino acids. The germline V gene encodes CDR1 SGHAT and CDR2 FQNNGV.

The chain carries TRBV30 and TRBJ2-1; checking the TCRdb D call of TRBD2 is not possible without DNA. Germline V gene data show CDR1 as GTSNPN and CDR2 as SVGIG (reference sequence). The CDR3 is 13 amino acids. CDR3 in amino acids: CAWSVSSPNEQFF. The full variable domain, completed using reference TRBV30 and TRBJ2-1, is SQTIHQWPATLVQPVGSPLSLECTVEGTSNPNLYWYRQAAGRGLQLLFYSVGIGQISSEVPQNLSASRPQDRQFILSSKKLLLSDSGFYLCAWSVSSPNEQFFGPGTRLTVL.

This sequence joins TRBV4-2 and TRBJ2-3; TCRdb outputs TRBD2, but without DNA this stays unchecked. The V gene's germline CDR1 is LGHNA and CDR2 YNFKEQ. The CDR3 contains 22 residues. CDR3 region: CASSQDPRTGTSGRGTTDTQYF.

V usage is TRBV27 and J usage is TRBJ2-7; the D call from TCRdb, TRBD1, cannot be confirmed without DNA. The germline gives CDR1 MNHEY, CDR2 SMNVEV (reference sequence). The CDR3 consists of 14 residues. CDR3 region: CASSFDSLSYEQYF.

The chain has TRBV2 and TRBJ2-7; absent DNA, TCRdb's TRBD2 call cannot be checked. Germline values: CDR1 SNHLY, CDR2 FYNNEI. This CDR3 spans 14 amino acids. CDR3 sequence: CASRTGTSGGEQYF.

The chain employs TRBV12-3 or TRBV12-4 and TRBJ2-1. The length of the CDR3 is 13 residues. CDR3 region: CASSSLPYNEQFF.

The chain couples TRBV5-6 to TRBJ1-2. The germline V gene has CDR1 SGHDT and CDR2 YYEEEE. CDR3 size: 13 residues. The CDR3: CASSLAGNSGYTF.

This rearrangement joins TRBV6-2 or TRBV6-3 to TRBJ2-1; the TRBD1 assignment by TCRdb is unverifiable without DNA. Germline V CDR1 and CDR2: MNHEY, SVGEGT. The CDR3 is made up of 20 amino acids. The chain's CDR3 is CASSYSPDRARFSSYNEQFF.

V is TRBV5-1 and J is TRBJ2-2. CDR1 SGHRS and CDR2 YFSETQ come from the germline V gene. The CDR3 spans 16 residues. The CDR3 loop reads CASSFLEQQYTGELFF. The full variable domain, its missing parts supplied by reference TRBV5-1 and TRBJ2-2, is KAGVTQTPRYLIKTRGQQVTLSCSPISGHRSVSWYQQTPGQGLQFLFEYFSETQRNKGNFPGRFSGRQFSNSRSEMNVSTLELGDSALYLCASSFLEQQYTGELFFGEGSRLTVL.

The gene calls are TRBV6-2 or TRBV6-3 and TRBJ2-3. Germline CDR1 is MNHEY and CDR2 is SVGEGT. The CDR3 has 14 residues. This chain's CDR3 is CASRRKKHTDTQYF.

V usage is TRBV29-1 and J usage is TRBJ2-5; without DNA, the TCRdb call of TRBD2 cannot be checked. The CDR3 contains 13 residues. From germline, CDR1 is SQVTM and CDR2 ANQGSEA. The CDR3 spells CSVDYGIKETQYF.

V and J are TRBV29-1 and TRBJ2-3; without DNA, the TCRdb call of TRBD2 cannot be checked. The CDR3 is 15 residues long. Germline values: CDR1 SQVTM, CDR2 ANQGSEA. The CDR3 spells CSVESRRGGTDTQYF.

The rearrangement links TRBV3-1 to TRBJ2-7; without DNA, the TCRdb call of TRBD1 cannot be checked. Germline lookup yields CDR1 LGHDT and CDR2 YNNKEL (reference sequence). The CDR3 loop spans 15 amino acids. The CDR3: CASRLSRDRVYEQYF.

The CDR3 sequence: CATSRVPQREGHQETQYF. This chain uses TRBV15 with TRBJ2-5; the D gene TCRdb calls, TRBD2, cannot be checked with no DNA. The germline V gene has CDR1 LNHNV and CDR2 YYDKDF (reference sequence). The CDR3 is made up of 18 amino acids.

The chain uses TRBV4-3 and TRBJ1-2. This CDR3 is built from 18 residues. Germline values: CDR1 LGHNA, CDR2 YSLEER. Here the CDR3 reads CASSQDLRPERANYGYTF.

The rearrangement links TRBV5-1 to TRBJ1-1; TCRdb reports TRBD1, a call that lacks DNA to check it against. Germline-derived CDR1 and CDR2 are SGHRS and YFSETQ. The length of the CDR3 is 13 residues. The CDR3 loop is CASSFSNRDRAFF.

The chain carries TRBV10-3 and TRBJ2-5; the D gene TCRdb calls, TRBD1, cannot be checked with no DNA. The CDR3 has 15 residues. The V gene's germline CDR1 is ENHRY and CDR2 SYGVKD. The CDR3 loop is CAISDLNRQGETQYF.

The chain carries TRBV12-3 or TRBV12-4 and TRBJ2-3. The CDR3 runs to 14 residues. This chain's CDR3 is CASSFRRTTDTQYF.

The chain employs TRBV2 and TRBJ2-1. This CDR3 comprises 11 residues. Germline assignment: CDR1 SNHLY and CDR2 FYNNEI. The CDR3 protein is CASRVYQLPFF.

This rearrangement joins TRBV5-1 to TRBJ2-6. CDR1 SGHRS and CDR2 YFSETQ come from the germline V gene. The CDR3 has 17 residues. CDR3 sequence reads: CASSLEGRGSGANVLTF.

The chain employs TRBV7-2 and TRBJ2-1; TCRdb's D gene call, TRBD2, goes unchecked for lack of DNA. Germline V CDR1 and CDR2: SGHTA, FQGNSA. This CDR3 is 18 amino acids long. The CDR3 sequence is CASSLAGGLASSYNEQFF.